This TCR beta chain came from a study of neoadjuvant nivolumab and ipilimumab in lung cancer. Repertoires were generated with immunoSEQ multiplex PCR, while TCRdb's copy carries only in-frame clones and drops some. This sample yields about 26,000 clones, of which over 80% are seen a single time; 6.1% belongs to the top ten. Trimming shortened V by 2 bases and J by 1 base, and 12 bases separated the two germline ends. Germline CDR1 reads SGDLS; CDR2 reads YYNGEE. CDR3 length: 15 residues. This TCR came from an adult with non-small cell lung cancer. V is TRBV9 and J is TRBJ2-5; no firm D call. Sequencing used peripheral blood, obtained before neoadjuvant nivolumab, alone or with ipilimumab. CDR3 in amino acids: CASSVLGATQETQYF. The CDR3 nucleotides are TGTGCCAGCAGCGTCCTAGGAGCGACCCAAGAGACCCAGTACTTC. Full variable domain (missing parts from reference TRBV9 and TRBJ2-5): DSGVTQTPKHLITATGQRVTLRCSPRSGDLSVYWYQQSLDQGLQFLIQYYNGEERAKGNILERFSAQQFPDLHSELNLSSLELGDSALYFCASSVLGATQETQYFGPGTRLLVL.